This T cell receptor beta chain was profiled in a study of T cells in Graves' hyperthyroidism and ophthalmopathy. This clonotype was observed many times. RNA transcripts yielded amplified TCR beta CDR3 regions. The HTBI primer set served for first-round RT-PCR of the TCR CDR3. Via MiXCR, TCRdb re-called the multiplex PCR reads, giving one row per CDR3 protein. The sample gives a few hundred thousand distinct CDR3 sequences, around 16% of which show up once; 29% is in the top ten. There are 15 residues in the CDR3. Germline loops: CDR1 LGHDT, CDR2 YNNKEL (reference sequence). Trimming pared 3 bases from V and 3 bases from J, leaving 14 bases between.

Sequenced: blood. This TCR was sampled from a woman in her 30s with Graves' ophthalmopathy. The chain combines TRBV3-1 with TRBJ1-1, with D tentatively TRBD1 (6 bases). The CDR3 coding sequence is TGTGCCAGCAGCCAGGCAAACAGGGTGGACACTGAAGCTTTCTTT. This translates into CASSQANRVDTEAFF.